This T cell receptor beta chain was observed in a study of neurological immune-mediated disorders. Overall study results and limits: Private repertoires in all groups were suggested by the finding that expanded clones across subjects shared no CDR3 amino acid sequences. In HTLV-1-associated myelopathy, TCR clonal expansion was greatest, and in multiple sclerosis it was least, below healthy controls.

The CDR3 extends over 14 amino acids. Germline V gene lookup returns CDR1 WSHSY and CDR2 SAAADI. V was clipped by 2 bases and J by 2 bases, with 9 bases between them. This clonotype came up many times. Its target is unknown. By 5'RACE with 10-nucleotide random UMIs, the cDNA was made. TCRdb passed the 5' RACE reads through MiXCR, listing each CDR3 protein once. In the table there are about 21,000 distinct CDR3 sequences, 15% to 20% of which are singletons. Sequences were obtained from CD8+ T cells from blood. V usage is TRBV10-2 and J usage is TRBJ1-2, with D uncertain. This receptor was identified in a woman under 30 with multiple sclerosis. The CDR3 is CASSEELTNYGYTF. In nucleotides, the CDR3 is TGCGCCAGCAGTGAGGAACTAACGAACTATGGCTACACCTTC.